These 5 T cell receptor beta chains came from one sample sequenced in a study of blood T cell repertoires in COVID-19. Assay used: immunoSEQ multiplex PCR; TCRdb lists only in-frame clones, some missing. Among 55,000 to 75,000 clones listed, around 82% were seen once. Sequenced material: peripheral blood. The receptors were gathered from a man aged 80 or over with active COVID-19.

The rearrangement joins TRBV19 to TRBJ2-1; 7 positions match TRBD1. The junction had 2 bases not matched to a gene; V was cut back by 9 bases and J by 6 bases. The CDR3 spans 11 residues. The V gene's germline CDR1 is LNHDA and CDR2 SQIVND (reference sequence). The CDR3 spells CASAGGNEQFF. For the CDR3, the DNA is TGTGCCAGCGCAGGGGGCAATGAGCAGTTCTTC.

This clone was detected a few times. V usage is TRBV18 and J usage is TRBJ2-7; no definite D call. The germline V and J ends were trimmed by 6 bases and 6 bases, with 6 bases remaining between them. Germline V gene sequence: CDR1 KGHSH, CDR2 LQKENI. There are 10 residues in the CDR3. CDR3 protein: CASSAGEQYF. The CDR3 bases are TGTGCCAGCTCGGCAGGCGAGCAGTACTTC.

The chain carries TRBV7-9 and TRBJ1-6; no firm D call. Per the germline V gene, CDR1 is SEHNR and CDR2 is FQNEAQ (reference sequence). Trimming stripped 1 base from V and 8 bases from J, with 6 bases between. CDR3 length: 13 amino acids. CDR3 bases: TGTGCCAGCAGCTTAGGTGCGGATTCACCCCTCCACTTT. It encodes CASSLGADSPLHF.

DNA for the CDR3: TGTGCCAGCATTACAGCGGGAGTAGGTGAGCAGTACTTC. Translating it yields CASITAGVGEQYF. The chain employs TRBV6-5 and TRBJ2-7, with 8 bases identical to TRBD2. Germline V CDR1 and CDR2: MNHEY, SVGAGI. V gave up 7 bases and J gave up 7 bases; unmatched junction bases: 9. There are 13 residues in the CDR3.

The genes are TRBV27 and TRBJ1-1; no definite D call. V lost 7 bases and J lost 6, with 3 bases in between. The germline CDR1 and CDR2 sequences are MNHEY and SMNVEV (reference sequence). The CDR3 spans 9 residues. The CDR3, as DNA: TGTGCCAGCATCTCTGAAGCTTTCTTT. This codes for CASISEAFF.